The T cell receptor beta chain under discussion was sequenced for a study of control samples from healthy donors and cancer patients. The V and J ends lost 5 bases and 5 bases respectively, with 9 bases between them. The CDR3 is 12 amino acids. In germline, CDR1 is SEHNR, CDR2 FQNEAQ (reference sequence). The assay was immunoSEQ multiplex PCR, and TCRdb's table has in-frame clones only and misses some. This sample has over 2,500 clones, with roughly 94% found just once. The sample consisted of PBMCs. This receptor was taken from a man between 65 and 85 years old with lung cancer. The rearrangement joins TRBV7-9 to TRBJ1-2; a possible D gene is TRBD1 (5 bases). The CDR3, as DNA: TGTGCCAGCAGCACTCGACAGTATGGCTACACCTTC. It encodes CASSTRQYGYTF.